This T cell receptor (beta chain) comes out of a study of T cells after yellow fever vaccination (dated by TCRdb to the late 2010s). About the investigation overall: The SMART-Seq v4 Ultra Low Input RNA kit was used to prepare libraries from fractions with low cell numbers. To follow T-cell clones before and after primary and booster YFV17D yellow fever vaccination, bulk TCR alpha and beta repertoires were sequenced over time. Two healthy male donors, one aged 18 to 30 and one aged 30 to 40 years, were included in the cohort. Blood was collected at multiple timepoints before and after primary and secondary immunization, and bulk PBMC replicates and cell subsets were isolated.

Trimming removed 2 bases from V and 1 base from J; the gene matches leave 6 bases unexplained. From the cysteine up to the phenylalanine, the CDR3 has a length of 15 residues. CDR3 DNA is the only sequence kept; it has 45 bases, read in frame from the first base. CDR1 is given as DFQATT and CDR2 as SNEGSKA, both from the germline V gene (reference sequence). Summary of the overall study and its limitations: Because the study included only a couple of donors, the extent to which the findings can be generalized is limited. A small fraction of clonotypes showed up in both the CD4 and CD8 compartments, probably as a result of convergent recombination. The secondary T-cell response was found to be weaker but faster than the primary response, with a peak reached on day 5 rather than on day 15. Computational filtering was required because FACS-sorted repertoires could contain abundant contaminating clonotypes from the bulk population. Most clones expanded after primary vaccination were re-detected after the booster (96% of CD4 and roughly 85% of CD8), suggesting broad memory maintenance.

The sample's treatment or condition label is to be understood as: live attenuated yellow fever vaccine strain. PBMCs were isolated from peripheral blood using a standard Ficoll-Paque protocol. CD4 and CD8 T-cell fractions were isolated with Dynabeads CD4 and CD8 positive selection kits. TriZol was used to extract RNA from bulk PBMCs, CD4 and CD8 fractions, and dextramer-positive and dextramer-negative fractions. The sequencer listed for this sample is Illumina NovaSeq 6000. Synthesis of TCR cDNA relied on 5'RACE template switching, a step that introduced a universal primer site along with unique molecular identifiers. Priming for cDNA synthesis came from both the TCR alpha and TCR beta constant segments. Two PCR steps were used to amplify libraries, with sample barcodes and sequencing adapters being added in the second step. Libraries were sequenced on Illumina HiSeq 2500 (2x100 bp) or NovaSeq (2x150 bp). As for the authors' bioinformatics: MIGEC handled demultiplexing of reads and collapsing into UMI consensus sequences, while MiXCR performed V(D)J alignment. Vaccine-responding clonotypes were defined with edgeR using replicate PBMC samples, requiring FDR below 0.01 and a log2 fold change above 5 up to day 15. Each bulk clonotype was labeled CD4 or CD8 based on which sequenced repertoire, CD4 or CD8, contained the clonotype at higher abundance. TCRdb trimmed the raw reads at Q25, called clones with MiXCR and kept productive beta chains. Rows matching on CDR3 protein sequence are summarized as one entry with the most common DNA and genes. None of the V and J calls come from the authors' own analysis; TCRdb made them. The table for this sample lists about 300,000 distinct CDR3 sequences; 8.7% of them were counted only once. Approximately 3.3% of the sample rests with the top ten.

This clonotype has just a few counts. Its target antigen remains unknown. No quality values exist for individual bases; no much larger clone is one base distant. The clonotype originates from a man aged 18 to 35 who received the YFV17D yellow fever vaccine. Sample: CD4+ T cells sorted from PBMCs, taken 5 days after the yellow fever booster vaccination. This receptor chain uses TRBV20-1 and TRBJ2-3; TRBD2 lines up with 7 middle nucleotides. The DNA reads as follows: TGCAGTGCTAGACCGTTCCTAGCGGGCACAGATACGCAGTATTTT. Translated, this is CSARPFLAGTDTQYF.